This T cell receptor beta chain was captured by sequencing in a study of blood T cell repertoires in COVID-19. Across the study: Acute-phase and convalescent COVID-19 samples originated in the United States, Italy and Spain.

Original data processing: Quantification of nucleated cells was approximated via reference gene primer amplification. Generated by immunoSEQ multiplex PCR, the TCRdb table keeps only in-frame clones and is missing some. V and J calls and clone size are given by that table; D and trimming were obtained from the DNA. This table holds around 330,000 clones, around 89% found once. Those enrolled, adults aged roughly 18 to 90 years, came from about two dozen US areas. Grouping used clinical history reported by participants in a survey and questionnaire. The TCR was taken from a woman aged 40 to 50 who had recovered from COVID-19. The material sequenced was PBMCs or T cells enriched from blood (not recorded which).

The CDR3 sequence: CASSPGVVRERSTGELFF. CDR3 DNA sequence: TGTGCCAGCAGCCCCGGTGTTGTGAGGGAGCGCAGCACCGGGGAGCTGTTTTTT. The V call is TRBV7-8, the J call TRBJ2-2; TRBD2 is a possible D gene (5 bases). Germline lookup yields CDR1 SGHVS and CDR2 FQNEAQ. Trimming left V 5 bases short and J 4 bases short, with 23 bases between. The CDR3 loop spans 18 amino acids.